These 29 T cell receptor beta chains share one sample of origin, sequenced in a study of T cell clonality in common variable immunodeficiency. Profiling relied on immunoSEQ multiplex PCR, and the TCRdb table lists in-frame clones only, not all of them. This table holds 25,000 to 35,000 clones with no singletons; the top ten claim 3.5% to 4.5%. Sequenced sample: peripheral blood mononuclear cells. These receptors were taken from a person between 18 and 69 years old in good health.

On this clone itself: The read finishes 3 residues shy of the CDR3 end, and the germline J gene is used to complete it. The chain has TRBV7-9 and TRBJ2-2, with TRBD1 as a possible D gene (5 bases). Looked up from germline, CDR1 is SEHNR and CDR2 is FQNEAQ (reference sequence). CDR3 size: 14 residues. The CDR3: CASTMTDFNEKLFF. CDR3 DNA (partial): TGTGCCAGCACCATGACAGATTTTAATGAAAAG.

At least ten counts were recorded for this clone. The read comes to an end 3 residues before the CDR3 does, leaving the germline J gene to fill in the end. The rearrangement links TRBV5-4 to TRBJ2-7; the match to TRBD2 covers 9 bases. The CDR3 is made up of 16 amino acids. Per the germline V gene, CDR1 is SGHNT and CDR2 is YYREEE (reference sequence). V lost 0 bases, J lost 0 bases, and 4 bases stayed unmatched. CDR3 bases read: TGTGCCAGCAGCTTGGATGGCGGGAGGGCCTCCTACGAG. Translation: CASSLDGGRASYE. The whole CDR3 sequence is CASSLDGGRASYEQYF.

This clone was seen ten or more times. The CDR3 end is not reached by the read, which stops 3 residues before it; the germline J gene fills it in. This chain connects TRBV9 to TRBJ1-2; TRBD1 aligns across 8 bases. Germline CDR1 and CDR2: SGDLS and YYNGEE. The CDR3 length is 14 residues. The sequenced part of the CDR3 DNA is TGTGCCAGCAGCGCGACAGGGGCGTGGGAGGGC. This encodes CASSATGAWEG. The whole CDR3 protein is CASSATGAWEGYTF.

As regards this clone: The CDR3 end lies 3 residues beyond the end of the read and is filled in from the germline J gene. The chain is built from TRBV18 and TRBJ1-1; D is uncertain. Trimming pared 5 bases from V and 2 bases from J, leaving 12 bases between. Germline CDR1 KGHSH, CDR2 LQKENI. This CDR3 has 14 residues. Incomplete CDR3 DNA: TGTGCCAGCTCAACCACCCCAACAAACACTGAA. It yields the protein CASSTTPTNTE. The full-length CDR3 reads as CASSTTPTNTEAFF.

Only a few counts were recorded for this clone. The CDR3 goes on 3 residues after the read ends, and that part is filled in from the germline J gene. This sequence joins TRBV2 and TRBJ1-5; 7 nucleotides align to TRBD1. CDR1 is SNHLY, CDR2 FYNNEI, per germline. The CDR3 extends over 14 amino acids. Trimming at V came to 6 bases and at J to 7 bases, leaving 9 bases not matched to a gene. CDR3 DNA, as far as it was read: TGTGCCAGCAGGGCAGGGGGAGGAAGGCAGCCC. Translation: CASRAGGGRQP. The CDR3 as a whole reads CASRAGGGRQPQHF.

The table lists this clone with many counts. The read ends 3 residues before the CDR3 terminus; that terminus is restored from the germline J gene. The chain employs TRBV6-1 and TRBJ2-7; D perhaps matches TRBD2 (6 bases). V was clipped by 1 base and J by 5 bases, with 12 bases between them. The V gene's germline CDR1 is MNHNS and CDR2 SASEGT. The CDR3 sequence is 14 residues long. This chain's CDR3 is CASSEEGREDEQYF. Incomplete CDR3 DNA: TGTGCCAGCAGTGAAGAGGGCAGGGAGGACGAG.

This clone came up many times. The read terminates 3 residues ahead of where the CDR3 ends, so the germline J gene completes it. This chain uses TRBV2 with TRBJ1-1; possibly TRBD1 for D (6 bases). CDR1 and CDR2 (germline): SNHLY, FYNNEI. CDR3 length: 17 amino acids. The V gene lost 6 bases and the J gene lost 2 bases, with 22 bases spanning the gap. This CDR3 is CASRTIGPQGSNTEAFF. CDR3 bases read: TGTGCCAGCAGAACGATCGGGCCCCAGGGGTCAAACACTGAA.

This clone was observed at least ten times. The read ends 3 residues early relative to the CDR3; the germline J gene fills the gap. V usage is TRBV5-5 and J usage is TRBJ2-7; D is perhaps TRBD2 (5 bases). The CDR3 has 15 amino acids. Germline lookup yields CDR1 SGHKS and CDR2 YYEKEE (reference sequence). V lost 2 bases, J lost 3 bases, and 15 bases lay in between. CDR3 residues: CASSFLPGVNYEQYF. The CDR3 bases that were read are TGTGCCAGCAGCTTTCTTCCCGGGGTGAACTACGAG.

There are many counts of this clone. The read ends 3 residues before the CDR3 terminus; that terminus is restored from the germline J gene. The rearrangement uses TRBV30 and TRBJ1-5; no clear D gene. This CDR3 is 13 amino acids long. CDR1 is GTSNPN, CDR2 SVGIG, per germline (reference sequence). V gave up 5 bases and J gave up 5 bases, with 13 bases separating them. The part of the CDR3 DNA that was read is TGTGCCTGGCCGACCAGGAGACATCAGCCC. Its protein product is CAWPTRRHQP. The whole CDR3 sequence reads CAWPTRRHQPQHF.

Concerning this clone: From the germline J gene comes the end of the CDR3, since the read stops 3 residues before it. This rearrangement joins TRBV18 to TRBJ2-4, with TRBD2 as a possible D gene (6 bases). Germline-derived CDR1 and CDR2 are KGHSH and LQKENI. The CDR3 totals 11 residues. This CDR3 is CASSPREGQYF. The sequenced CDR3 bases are TGTGCCAGCTCCCCGCGGGAAGGT.

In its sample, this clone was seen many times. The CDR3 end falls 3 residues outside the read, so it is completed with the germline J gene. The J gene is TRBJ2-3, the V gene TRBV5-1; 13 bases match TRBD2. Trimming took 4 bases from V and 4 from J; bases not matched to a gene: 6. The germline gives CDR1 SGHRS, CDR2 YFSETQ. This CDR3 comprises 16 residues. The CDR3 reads CASSPGLAGEADTQYF. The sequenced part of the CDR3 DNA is TGCGCCAGCAGCCCTGGACTAGCGGGAGAGGCAGATACG.

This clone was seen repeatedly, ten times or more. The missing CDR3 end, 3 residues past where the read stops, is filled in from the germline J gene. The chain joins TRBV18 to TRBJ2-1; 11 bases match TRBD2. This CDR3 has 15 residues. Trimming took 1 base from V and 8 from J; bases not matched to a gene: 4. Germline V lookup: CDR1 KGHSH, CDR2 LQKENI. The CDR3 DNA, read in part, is TGTGCCAGCTCACCACGGCTAGCGGGGGGCGATGAG. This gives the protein CASSPRLAGGDE. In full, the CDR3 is CASSPRLAGGDEQFF. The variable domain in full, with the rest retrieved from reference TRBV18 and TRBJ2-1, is NAGVMQNPRHLVRRRGQEARLRCSPMKGHSHVYWYRQLPEEGLKFMVYLQKENIIDESGMPKERFSAEFPKEGPSILRIQQVVRGDSAAYFCASSPRLAGGDEQFFGPGTRLTVL.

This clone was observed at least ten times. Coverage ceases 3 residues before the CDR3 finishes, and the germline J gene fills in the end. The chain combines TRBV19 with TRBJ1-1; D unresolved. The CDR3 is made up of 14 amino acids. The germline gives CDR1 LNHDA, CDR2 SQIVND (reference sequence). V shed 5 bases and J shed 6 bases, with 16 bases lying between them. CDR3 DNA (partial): TGTGCCAGTAGTCCTAGATTTCGGGTCTCTGAA. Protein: CASSPRFRVSE. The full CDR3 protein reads CASSPRFRVSEAFF. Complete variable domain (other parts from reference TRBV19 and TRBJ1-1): DGGITQSPKYLFRKEGQNVTLSCEQNLNHDAMYWYRQDPGQGLRLIYYSQIVNDFQKGDIAEGYSVSREKKESFPLTVTSAQKNPTAFYLCASSPRFRVSEAFFGQGTRLTVV.

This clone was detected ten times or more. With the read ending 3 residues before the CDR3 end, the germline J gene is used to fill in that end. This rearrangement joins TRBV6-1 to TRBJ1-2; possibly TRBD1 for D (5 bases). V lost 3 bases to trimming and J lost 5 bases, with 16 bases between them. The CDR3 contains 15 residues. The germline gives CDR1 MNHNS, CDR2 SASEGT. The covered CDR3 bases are TGTGCCAGCAGTGACACCGGGACTGGGGCGTATGGC. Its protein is CASSDTGTGAYG. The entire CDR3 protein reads CASSDTGTGAYGYTF.

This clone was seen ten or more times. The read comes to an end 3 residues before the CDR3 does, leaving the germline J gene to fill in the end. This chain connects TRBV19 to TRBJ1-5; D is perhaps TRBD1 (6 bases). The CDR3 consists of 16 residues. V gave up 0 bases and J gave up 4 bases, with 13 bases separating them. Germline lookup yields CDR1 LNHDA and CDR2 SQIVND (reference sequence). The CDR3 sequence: CASSIDLGARNQPQHF. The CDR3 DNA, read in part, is TGTGCCAGTAGTATAGATCTGGGGGCGAGGAATCAGCCC.

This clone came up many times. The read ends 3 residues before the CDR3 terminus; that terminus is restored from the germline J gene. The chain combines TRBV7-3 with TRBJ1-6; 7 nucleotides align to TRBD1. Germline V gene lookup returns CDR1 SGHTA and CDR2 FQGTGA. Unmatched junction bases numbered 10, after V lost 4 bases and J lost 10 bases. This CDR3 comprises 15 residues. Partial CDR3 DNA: TGTGCCAGCAGCTCTGGGGAGGGGGCTAGATCACCC. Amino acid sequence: CASSSGEGARSP. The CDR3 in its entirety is CASSSGEGARSPLHF.

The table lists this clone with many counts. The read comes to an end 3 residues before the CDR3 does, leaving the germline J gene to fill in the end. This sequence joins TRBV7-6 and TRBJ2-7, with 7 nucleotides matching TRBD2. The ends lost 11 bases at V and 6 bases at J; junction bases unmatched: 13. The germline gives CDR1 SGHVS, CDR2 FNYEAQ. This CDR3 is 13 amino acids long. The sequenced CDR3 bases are TGTGCCTCCAATCGGGCGGGAGTCGGCGAG. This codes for CASNRAGVGE. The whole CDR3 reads CASNRAGVGEQYF.

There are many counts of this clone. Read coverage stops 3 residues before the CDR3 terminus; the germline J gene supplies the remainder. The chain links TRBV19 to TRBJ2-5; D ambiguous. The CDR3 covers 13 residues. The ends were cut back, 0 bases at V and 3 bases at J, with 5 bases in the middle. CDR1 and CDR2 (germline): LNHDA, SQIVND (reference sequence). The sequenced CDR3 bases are TGTGCCAGTAGTATAGATTTCGAAGAGACC. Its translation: CASSIDFEET. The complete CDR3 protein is CASSIDFEETQYF.

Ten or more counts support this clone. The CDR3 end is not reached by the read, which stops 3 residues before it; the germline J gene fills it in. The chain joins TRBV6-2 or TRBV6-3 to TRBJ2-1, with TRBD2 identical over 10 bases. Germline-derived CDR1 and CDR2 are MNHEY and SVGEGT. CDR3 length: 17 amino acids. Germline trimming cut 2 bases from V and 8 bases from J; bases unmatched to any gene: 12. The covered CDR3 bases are TGTGCCAGCAGTTACATGGCTAGCGGGAGTCTATCATATGAG. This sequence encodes CASSYMASGSLSYE. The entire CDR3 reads CASSYMASGSLSYEQFF.

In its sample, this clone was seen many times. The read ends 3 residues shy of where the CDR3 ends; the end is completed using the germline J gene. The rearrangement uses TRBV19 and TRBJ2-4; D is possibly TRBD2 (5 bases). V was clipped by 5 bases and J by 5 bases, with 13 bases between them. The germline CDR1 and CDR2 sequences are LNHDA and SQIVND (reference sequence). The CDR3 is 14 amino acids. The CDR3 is CASSAFSDQNIQYF. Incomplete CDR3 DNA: TGTGCCAGTAGTGCCTTTAGCGACCAAAACATT.

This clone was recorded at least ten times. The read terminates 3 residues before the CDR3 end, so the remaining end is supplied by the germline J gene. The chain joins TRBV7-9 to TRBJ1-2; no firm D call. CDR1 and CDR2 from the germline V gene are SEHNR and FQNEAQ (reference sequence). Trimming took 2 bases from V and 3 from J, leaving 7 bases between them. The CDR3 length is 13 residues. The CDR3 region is CASSLSLDYGYTF. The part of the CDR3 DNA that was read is TGTGCCAGCAGCTTAAGTTTAGACTATGGC.

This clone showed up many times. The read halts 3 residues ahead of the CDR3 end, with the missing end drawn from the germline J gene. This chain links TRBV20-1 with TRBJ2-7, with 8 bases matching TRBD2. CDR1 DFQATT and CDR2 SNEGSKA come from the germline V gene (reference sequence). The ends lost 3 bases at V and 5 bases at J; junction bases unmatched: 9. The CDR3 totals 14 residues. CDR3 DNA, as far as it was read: TGCAGTGCTAGTAGTAGCGGGATTTCGAACGAG. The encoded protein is CSASSSGISNE. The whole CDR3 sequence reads CSASSSGISNEQYF.

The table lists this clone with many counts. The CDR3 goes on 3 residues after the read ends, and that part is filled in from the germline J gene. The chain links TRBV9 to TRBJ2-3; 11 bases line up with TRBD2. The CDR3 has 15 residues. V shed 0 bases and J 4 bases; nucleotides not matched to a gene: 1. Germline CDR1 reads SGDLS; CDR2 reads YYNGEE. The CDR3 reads CASSVELAGADTQYF. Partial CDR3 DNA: TGTGCCAGCAGCGTAGAACTAGCGGGAGCAGATACG.

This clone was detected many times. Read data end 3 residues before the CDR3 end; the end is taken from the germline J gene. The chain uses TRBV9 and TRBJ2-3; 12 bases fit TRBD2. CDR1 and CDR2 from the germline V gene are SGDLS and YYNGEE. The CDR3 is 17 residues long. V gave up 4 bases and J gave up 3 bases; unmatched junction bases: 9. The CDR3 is CASSTRTSGRWTDTQYF. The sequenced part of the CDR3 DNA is TGTGCCAGCAGCACTCGAACTAGCGGGAGGTGGACAGATACG.

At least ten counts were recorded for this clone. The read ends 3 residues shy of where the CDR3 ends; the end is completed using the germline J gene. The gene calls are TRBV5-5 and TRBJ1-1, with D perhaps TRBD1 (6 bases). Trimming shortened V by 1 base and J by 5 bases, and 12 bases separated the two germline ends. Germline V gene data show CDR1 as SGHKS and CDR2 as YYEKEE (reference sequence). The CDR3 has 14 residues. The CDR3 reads CASSLSAGETEAFF. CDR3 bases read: TGTGCCAGCAGCTTGTCTGCAGGGGAGACTGAA.

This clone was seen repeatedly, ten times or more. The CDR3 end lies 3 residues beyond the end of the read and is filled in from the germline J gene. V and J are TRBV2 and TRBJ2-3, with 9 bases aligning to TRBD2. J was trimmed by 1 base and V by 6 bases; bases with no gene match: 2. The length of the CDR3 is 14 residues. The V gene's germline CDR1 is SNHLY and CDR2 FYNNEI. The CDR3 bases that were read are TGTGCCAGCAGCCGGACTAGCGGCACAGATACG. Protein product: CASSRTSGTDT. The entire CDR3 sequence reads CASSRTSGTDTQYF.

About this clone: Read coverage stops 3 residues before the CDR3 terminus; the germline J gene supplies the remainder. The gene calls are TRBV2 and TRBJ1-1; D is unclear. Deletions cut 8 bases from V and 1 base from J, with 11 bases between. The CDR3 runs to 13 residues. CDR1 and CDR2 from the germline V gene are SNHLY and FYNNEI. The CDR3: CASRSTRNTEAFF. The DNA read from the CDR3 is TGTGCCAGCCGTTCCACAAGGAACACTGAA.

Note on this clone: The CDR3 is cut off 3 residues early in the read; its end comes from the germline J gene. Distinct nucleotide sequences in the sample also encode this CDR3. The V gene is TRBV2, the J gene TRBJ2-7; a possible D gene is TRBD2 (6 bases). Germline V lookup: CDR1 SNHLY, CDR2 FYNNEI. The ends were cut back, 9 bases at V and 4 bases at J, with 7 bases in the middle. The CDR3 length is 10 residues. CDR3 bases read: TGTGCCAGTGGAGGGTACGAG. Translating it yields CASGGYE. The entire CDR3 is CASGGYEQYF.

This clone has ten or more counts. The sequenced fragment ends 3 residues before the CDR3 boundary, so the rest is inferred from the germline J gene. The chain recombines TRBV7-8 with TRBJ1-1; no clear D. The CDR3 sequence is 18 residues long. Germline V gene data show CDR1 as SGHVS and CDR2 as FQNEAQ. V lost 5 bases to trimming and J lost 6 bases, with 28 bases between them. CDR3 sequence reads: CASSPTMARTGFRSEAFF. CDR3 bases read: TGTGCCAGCAGCCCGACTATGGCCCGGACCGGATTTCGTTCTGAA.